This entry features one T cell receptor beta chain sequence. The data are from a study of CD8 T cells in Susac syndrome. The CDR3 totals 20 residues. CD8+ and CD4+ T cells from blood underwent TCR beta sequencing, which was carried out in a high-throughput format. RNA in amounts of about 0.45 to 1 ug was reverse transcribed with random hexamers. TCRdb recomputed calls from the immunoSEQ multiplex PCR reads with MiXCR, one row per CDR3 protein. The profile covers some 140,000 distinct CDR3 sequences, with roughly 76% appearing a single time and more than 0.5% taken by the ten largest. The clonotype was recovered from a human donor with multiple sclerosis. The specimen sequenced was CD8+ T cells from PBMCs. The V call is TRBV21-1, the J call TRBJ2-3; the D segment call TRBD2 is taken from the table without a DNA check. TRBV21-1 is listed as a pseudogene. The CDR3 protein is CASSKVVAGDLDDSTDTQYF. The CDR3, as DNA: TGTGCCAGCAGCAAAGTAGTAGCGGGAGACCTCGACGATAGCACAGATACGCAGTATTTT.